This TCR beta chain came from a study of control samples from healthy donors and cancer patients. V was clipped by 3 bases and J by 7 bases, with 19 bases between them. Germline V gene data show CDR1 as SNHLY and CDR2 as FYNNEI. CDR3 size: 16 residues. The table came from immunoSEQ multiplex PCR; TCRdb's copy has only in-frame clones and leaves some out. The sample includes 250,000 to 300,000 clones, about four fifths of them seen just once. The V gene is TRBV2, the J gene TRBJ2-1; a weak D match, TRBD2 (6 bases). The clonotype was recovered from a woman aged 55-69 years with lung cancer. Specimen: PBMCs. CDR3 residues: CASSESRTGVVNEQFF. The CDR3 DNA is TGTGCCAGCAGTGAGTCGCGAACGGGAGTAGTAAATGAGCAGTTCTTC.